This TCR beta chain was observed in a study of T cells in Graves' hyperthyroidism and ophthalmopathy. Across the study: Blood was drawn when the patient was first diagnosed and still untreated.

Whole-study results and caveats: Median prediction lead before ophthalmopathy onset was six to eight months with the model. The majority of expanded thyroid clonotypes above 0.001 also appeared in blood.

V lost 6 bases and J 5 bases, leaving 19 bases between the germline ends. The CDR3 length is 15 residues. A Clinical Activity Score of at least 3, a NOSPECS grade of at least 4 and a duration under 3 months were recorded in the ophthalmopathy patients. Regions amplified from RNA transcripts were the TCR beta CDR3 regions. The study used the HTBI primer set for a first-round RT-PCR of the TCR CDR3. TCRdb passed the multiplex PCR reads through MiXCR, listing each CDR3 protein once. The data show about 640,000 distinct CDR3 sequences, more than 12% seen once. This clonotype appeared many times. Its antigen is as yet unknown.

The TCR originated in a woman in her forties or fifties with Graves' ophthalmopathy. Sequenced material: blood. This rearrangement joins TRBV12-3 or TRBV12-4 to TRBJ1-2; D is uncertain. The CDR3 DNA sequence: TGTGCCAGCAGGGAGATCAGGAGTGGGGAATATGGCTACACCTTC. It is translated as CASREIRSGEYGYTF.